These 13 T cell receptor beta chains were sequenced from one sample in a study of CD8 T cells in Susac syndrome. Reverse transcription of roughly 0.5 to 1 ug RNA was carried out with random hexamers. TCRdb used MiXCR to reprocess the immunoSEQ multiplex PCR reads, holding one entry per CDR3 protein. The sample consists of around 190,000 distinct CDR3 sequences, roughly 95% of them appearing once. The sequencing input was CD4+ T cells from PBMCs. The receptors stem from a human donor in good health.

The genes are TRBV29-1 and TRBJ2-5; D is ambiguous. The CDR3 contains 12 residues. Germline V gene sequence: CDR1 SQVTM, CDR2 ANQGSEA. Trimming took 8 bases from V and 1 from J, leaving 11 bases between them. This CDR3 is CSLTTGQETQYF. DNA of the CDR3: TGCAGCTTAACGACGGGCCAAGAGACCCAGTACTTC.

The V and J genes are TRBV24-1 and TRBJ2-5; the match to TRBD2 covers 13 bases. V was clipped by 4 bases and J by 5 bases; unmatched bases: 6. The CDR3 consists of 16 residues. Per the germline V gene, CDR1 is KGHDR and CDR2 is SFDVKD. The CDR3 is CATSDRTSGRRETQYF. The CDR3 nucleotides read TGTGCCACCAGTGACAGGACTAGCGGGAGACGGGAGACCCAGTACTTC.

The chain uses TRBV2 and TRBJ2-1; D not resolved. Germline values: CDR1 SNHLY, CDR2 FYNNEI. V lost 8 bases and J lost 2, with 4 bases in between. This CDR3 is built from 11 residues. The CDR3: CASGTYNEQFF. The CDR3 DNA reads TGTGCCAGCGGGACCTACAATGAGCAGTTCTTC.

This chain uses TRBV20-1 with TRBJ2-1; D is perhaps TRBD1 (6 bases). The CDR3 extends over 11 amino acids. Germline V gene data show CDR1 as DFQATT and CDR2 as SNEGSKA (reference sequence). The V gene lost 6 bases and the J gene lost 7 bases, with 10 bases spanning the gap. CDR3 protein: CSAEQGNEQFF. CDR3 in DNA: TGCAGTGCGGAACAGGGTAATGAGCAGTTCTTC.

CDR3 sequence (DNA): TGTGCCAGCAGCAAGACAGGGGGGCCTGAAGCTTTCTTT. This translates into CASSKTGGPEAFF. The chain uses TRBV2 and TRBJ1-1, with TRBD1 matching 9 bases. CDR3 size: 13 residues. Trimming removed 6 bases from V and 6 bases from J; junction bases left unmatched: 5. Germline V lookup: CDR1 SNHLY, CDR2 FYNNEI.

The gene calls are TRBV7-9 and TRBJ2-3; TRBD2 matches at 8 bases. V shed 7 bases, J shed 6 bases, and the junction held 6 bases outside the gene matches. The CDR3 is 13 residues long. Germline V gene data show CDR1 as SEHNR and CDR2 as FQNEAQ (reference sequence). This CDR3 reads CASKRELGDTQYF. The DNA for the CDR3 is TGTGCCAGCAAGCGGGAGCTAGGGGATACGCAGTATTTT.

CDR3 sequence (DNA): TGTGCCAGCAGCTACTCCCCGACAGGGTCTTATGGCTACACCTTC. It specifies CASSYSPTGSYGYTF. The chain couples TRBV27 to TRBJ1-2, with TRBD1 matching 7 bases. The trim removed 6 bases at V and 5 bases at J, leaving 12 bases unmatched. The CDR3 is 15 residues long. Germline V gene data show CDR1 as MNHEY and CDR2 as SMNVEV (reference sequence).

This chain's CDR3 is CASSLRQGARTGELFF. CDR3 nucleotides: TGTGCCAGCAGCTTGCGACAGGGGGCGCGCACCGGGGAGCTGTTTTTT. The chain joins TRBV7-3 to TRBJ2-2; 10 positions match TRBD1. This CDR3 is built from 16 residues. The V segment lost 3 bases and the J segment 4 bases; nucleotides outside the gene matches: 5. The germline V gene encodes CDR1 SGHTA and CDR2 FQGTGA.

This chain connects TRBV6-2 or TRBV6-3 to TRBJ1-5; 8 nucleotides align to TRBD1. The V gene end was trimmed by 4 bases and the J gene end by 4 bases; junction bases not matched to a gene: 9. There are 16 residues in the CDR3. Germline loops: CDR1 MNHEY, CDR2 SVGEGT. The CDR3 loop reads CASSFDRQGTNQPQHF. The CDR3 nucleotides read TGTGCCAGCAGTTTTGATCGACAGGGGACGAATCAGCCCCAGCATTTT.

The CDR3 here is CASSQRNQGPYNEQFF. CDR3 DNA sequence: TGTGCCAGCAGCCAACGGAATCAGGGCCCCTACAATGAGCAGTTCTTC. This rearrangement joins TRBV3-1 to TRBJ2-1; possibly TRBD1 for D (5 bases). V lost 2 bases and J 2 bases, leaving 13 bases between the germline ends. Germline lookup yields CDR1 LGHDT and CDR2 YNNKEL (reference sequence). The CDR3 runs to 16 residues.

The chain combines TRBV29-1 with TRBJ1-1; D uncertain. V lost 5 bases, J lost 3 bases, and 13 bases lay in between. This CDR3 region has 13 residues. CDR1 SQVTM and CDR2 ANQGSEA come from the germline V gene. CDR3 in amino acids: CSVFGEEDTEAFF. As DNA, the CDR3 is TGCAGCGTTTTCGGGGAGGAGGACACTGAAGCTTTCTTT.

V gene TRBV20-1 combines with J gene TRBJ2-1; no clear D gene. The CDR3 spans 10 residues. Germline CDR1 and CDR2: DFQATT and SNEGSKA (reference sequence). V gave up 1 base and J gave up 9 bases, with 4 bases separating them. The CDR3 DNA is TGCAGTGCTAGAGGTATTGAGCAGTTCTTC. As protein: CSARGIEQFF.

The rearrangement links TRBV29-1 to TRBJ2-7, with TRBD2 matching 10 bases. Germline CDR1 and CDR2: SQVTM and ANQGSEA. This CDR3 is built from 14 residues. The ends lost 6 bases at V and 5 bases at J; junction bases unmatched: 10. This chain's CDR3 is CSVARQREGDEQYF. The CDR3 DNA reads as TGCAGCGTGGCCCGCCAGCGGGAGGGAGACGAGCAGTACTTC.